A single sample is the source of the 27 T cell receptor beta chains below, sequenced in a study of vaccination and CD4 T cells after COVID-19. Cultured CD4+ T-cell DNA underwent Oncomine TCR Beta short-read sequencing. MiXCR was run by TCRdb on the PCR reads, yielding one entry per CDR3 protein. Of fewer than 20,000 distinct CDR3 sequences listed, roughly 45% are singletons. No cognate antigen is known for these TCRs. The treatment denotes: roughly 11-day PBMC culture with coronavirus spike peptide pools or control peptides (ViraFEST assay). The sample consisted of CD4+ T cells from blood, cultured in vitro, taken after SARS-CoV-2 vaccination. These receptor sequences come from a human donor who had recovered from COVID-19.

The chain employs TRBV2 and TRBJ2-4; tentatively, D is TRBD2 (7 bases). The CDR3 loop spans 16 amino acids. Trimming removed 8 bases from V and 1 base from J, with 18 bases in between. Germline V gene sequence: CDR1 SNHLY, CDR2 FYNNEI. The CDR3 nucleotides are TGTGCCAGCGGGGGAAAAGGGGGGGAGGCCAAAAACATTCAGTACTTC. Residues: CASGGKGGEAKNIQYF.

This clonotype turned up a few times. In DNA, the CDR3 is TGTGCCAGTAGTTCGGGACAGGGGGCCTCTGGGCAGCAGTATTTT. Residues: CASSSGQGASGQQYF. This chain joins TRBV19 and TRBJ2-3, with 12 bases aligning to TRBD1. The V gene's germline CDR1 is LNHDA and CDR2 SQIVND (reference sequence). The CDR3 has 15 residues. The trim removed 5 bases at V and 11 bases at J, leaving 11 bases unmatched.

The rearrangement joins TRBV18 to TRBJ1-1; the D is unclear. V lost 2 bases, J lost 5 bases, and 15 bases lay in between. The germline V gene has CDR1 KGHSH and CDR2 LQKENI. The CDR3 extends over 15 amino acids. CDR3 residues: CASSPGRRENTEAFF. In DNA, the CDR3 is TGTGCCAGCTCACCAGGACGGAGGGAGAATACTGAAGCTTTCTTT.

V gene TRBV5-4 combines with J gene TRBJ2-7; 9 positions match TRBD2. The CDR3 covers 15 residues. In germline, CDR1 is SGHNT, CDR2 YYREEE (reference sequence). V was pared by 4 bases and J by 3 bases, with 8 bases of the junction left unmatched. The CDR3 loop is CASSMRTSAYYEQYF. The CDR3 DNA reads TGTGCCAGCAGCATGAGGACTAGCGCTTACTACGAGCAGTACTTC.

The table lists this clonotype with a count of one. The chain is built from TRBV28 and TRBJ2-1; 11 bases map to TRBD2. V dropped 4 bases and J dropped 8; count of bases not matched to a gene: 25. The CDR3 extends over 21 amino acids. CDR1 is MDHEN, CDR2 SYDVKM, per germline. CDR3 protein: CASSSRTGQLGVAGGLYEQFF. CDR3 coding DNA: TGTGCCAGCAGTTCCCGTACGGGACAGCTTGGGGTAGCGGGAGGGCTATATGAGCAGTTCTTC. The variable domain in full, with the rest retrieved from reference TRBV28 and TRBJ2-1, is DVKVTQSSRYLVKRTGEKVFLECVQDMDHENMFWYRQDPGLGLRLIYFSYDVKMKEKGDIPEGYSVSREKKERFSLILESASTNQTSMYLCASSSRTGQLGVAGGLYEQFFGPGTRLTVL.

As for this clonotype: Lacking the conserved final phenylalanine or tryptophan, this CDR3 likely reflects a read error. This chain uses TRBV12-3 or TRBV12-4 with TRBJ2-5; the D gene is possibly TRBD2 (6 bases). This CDR3 is 17 amino acids long. The V and J ends lost 5 bases and 0 bases respectively, with 19 bases between them. The CDR3 region has the DNA TGTGCCAGCAGTGCGGGACCCCAACGGGGATACCAAGAGACCCAGTACCTC. Protein sequence: CASSAGPQRGYQETQYL.

The chain combines TRBV7-9 with TRBJ1-1; maybe TRBD1 (5 bases). This CDR3 has 14 amino acids. Germline CDR1 SEHNR, CDR2 FQNEAQ (reference sequence). V gave up 5 bases and J gave up 1 base, with 11 bases separating them. The CDR3 spells CASSQQASNTEAFF. The CDR3 coding sequence is TGTGCCAGCAGCCAACAGGCATCGAACACTGAAGCTTTCTTT.

By frequency in the sample, this clonotype is medium-sized (0.01 to 0.1%). This chain joins TRBV6-1 and TRBJ2-1; D remains unclear. V was shortened by 7 bases and J by 8 bases, with 12 bases between the two germline ends. CDR3 length: 12 residues. CDR1 and CDR2 (germline): MNHNS, SASEGT. The CDR3 bases are TGTGCCAGCACTCGAGTCCGGGATGAGCAGTTCTTC. Its translation is CASTRVRDEQFF.

In its sample, this clonotype was seen a few times. CDR3 nucleotides: TGTGCCAGCAGTGGTGGTGAAAAACTGTTTTTT. Translated, it gives CASSGGEKLFF. This chain links TRBV6-2 or TRBV6-3 with TRBJ1-4; D is unclear. This CDR3 is 11 amino acids long. V lost 5 bases, J lost 7 bases, and 5 bases lay in between. CDR1 and CDR2 (germline): MNHEY, SVGEGT.

V usage is TRBV15 and J usage is TRBJ2-4; tentative D call: TRBD2 (5 bases). The CDR3 runs to 13 residues. The germline V gene encodes CDR1 LNHNV and CDR2 YYDKDF (reference sequence). Trimming left V 1 base short and J 8 bases short, with 9 bases between. Here the CDR3 reads CATSRASMDIQYF. The CDR3 bases are TGTGCCACCAGCAGAGCTAGCATGGACATTCAGTACTTC.

This clonotype is classed as medium-sized. The rearrangement joins TRBV6-1 to TRBJ1-6; D remains unclear. This CDR3 has 12 residues. The germline V gene encodes CDR1 MNHNS and CDR2 SASEGT. The germline V and J ends were trimmed by 3 bases and 9 bases, with 6 bases remaining between them. The CDR3 DNA sequence: TGTGCCAGCAGTGACATGGGTTCACCCCTCCACTTT. Translating gives CASSDMGSPLHF.

This clonotype was seen just once. The chain joins TRBV7-9 to TRBJ1-1; D not certain. V shed 2 bases and J shed 1 base, with 8 bases lying between them. There are 14 residues in the CDR3. Germline loops: CDR1 SEHNR, CDR2 FQNEAQ (reference sequence). In DNA, the CDR3 is TGTGCCAGCAGCTTACAGGCGGAGAACACTGAAGCTTTCTTT. Translated, it gives CASSLQAENTEAFF.

The V call is TRBV6-5, the J call TRBJ2-1; 7 nucleotides align to TRBD1. CDR1 is MNHEY and CDR2 is SVGAGI in the germline V gene. Unmatched junction bases numbered 6, after V lost 0 bases and J lost 7 bases. The CDR3 loop spans 15 amino acids. The CDR3 sequence is CASSYSWTGGNEQFF. The DNA for the CDR3 is TGTGCCAGCAGTTACTCATGGACAGGTGGGAATGAGCAGTTCTTC.

For the CDR3, the DNA is TGTGCCAGCAGTCCCGCTACCAGGTCGAGGAACACTGAAGCTTTCTTT. Encoded protein: CASSPATRSRNTEAFF. The chain is built from TRBV9 and TRBJ1-1; D gene ambiguous. The CDR3 is made up of 16 amino acids. In germline, CDR1 is SGDLS, CDR2 YYNGEE. V was trimmed by 5 bases and J by 1 base, leaving 18 bases between them.

The chain combines TRBV20-1 with TRBJ2-7; 9 bases are a match to TRBD2. The CDR3 has 15 amino acids. Germline-derived CDR1 and CDR2 are DFQATT and SNEGSKA (reference sequence). Trimming removed 7 bases from V and 0 bases from J; junction bases left unmatched: 10. CDR3 nucleotide sequence: TGCAGTGTCCCGAGGCTAGCGGGAAGCTCCTACGAGCAGTACTTC. Protein sequence: CSVPRLAGSSYEQYF.

This chain connects TRBV4-1 to TRBJ2-2; D unclear. V lost 1 base to trimming and J lost 5 bases, with 11 bases between them. From germline, CDR1 is MGHRA and CDR2 YSYEKL. The CDR3 spans 15 residues. The DNA of the CDR3 is TGCGCCAGCAGCCAAGTGGATACAGCAACCGGGGAGCTGTTTTTT. Amino acids: CASSQVDTATGELFF.

The chain has TRBV18 and TRBJ2-2; 8 bases are a match to TRBD2. The CDR3 totals 17 residues. The germline CDR1 and CDR2 sequences are KGHSH and LQKENI. The ends lost 3 bases at V and 5 bases at J; junction bases unmatched: 11. CDR3 in amino acids: CASSPLSGRGRTGELFF. The CDR3 DNA is TGTGCCAGCTCACCGCTAAGCGGGAGAGGGAGAACCGGGGAGCTGTTTTTT.

This clonotype was detected only a few times. The rearrangement uses TRBV20-1 and TRBJ2-3, with 10 positions matching TRBD2. Looked up from germline, CDR1 is DFQATT and CDR2 is SNEGSKA (reference sequence). The V and J ends lost 0 bases and 2 bases, in that order; junction bases with no gene match: 5. The CDR3 contains 16 residues. CDR3 loop: CSARDSSGRATDTQYF. In nucleotides, the CDR3 is TGCAGTGCTAGAGACTCAAGCGGGAGGGCCACAGATACGCAGTATTTT.

This clonotype was observed once. The rearrangement joins TRBV6-1 to TRBJ1-2; no clear D gene. CDR1 and CDR2 from the germline V gene are MNHNS and SASEGT. The germline V and J ends were trimmed by 8 bases and 2 bases, with 12 bases remaining between them. The CDR3 contains 13 residues. CDR3 sequence reads: CASLTAVNYGYTF. The CDR3 nucleotides are TGTGCCAGCCTGACGGCGGTGAACTATGGCTACACCTTC.

The chain links TRBV7-9 to TRBJ2-7; TRBD2 matches at 9 bases. V shed 3 bases and J 1 base; nucleotides not matched to a gene: 4. The germline V gene has CDR1 SEHNR and CDR2 FQNEAQ (reference sequence). The CDR3 contains 15 residues. CDR3 nucleotides: TGTGCCAGCAGCTTGTCGGGACTAGCTTCCTACGAGCAGTACTTC. Translation: CASSLSGLASYEQYF.

The rearrangement joins TRBV2 to TRBJ2-3, with 8 bases matching TRBD2. V shed 7 bases and J 5 bases; nucleotides not matched to a gene: 11. This CDR3 has 15 residues. Germline assignment: CDR1 SNHLY and CDR2 FYNNEI. CDR3 sequence reads: CASKDGTSVIDTQYF. The CDR3 DNA sequence: TGTGCCAGCAAAGACGGGACTAGTGTAATAGATACGCAGTATTTT.

The count of this clonotype is one. The chain carries TRBV18 and TRBJ1-4; 7 bases match TRBD1. The CDR3 totals 15 residues. Germline CDR1 KGHSH, CDR2 LQKENI. Losses at the gene ends were 3 bases for V and 4 bases for J; bases not matched to a gene: 5. CDR3 loop: CASSPQGGVNEKLFF. The DNA of the CDR3 is TGTGCCAGCTCACCTCAGGGGGGAGTTAATGAAAAACTGTTTTTT.

This clonotype was detected only a few times. The V call is TRBV6-5, the J call TRBJ2-5; D ambiguous. The CDR3 sequence is 14 residues long. Trimming removed 2 bases from V and 7 bases from J, with 14 bases in between. Germline V gene data show CDR1 as MNHEY and CDR2 as SVGAGI. The CDR3 reads CASSYESVSGTQYF. The CDR3 DNA reads TGTGCCAGCAGTTACGAATCAGTTAGTGGGACCCAGTACTTC.

The chain carries TRBV19 and TRBJ2-4, with 7 bases identical to TRBD1. CDR3 length: 14 amino acids. Germline CDR1 is LNHDA and CDR2 is SQIVND (reference sequence). Trimming cost V 7 bases and J 8 bases; bases outside gene matches: 11. The CDR3 bases are TGTGCCAGTACCCCGACAGGGAGTACGGACATTCAGTACTTC. It translates to CASTPTGSTDIQYF.

This clonotype was detected only a few times. The rearrangement joins TRBV6-1 to TRBJ1-5; tentatively, D is TRBD1 (5 bases). Germline V gene data show CDR1 as MNHNS and CDR2 as SASEGT. V lost 11 bases and J lost 4, with 15 bases in between. The CDR3 length is 13 residues. CDR3: CAASHGANQPQHF. The DNA for the CDR3 is TGTGCCGCGTCTCACGGGGCTAATCAGCCCCAGCATTTT.

This chain links TRBV20-1 with TRBJ2-7, with TRBD1 as a possible D gene (6 bases). Germline loops: CDR1 DFQATT, CDR2 SNEGSKA (reference sequence). V was clipped by 3 bases and J by 6 bases, with 18 bases between them. The CDR3 is 14 residues long. The CDR3 protein is CSASPGPQGSEQYF. The DNA of the CDR3 is TGCAGTGCTAGTCCGGGCCCTCAGGGGAGCGAGCAGTACTTC.

The chain uses TRBV5-4 and TRBJ2-3, with a possible D match to TRBD2 (6 bases). This CDR3 spans 13 amino acids. V was cut by 2 bases and J by 9 bases, with 13 bases left in between. Germline-derived CDR1 and CDR2 are SGHNT and YYREEE (reference sequence). In DNA, the CDR3 is TGTGCCAGCAGCTTCGATCGTCGGGGGACGCAGTATTTT. It codes for CASSFDRRGTQYF.